This entry concerns a single TCR beta chain. There is no known antigen for this receptor. Per-nucleotide qualities are absent, and no much larger clonotype sits a single base away. TCRbeta CDR3 regions were amplified from genomic DNA using the immunoSEQ Assay, a bias-controlled multiplex PCR. On the authors' methods: The number of nucleated cells in each sample was estimated from the amplification of reference gene primers within the assay. Sequence reads were collapsed and filtered to measure the absolute abundance of every unique TCRbeta CDR3 rearrangement. Productive Simpson clonality was computed per sample as the square root of Simpson's diversity index over productive rearrangements. TCRdb took this table from immuneACCESS and kept in-frame rearrangements with V and J called. Such tables lack part of the clones; where checked against another copy, unresolved V genes explain under half of the gap, and the rest is unexplained. Clonal size and the V and J genes are those of that table, whereas D and trimming came from the DNA. The sample records a few hundred thousand clones, more than 75% of which are singletons. The ten largest clones represent 13% of the sample.

The sample originates from a study of blood T cell repertoires in COVID-19 (dated by TCRdb to 2020 to 2021). The study in broad terms: Samples from collaborators originated in the United States, Italy and Spain and spanned both the acute and convalescent phases of COVID-19. The prospective study material was composed of cDNA or gDNA derived from T cells, B-cell-depleted T cells, or PBMCs. The dataset comprised deeply sampled blood TCRbeta repertoires from subjects exposed to, actively infected with, or recovered from COVID-19. The repertoires were released in a freely available public database meant as a resource for research on the immune response to SARS-CoV-2. The samples were drawn from two sources: the first 160 participants of the ongoing ImmuneRACE study, and fewer than 1,500 subjects contributed by 6 global collaborators. Sample metadata almost always included a de-identified subject ID, COVID-19 status, age in years and sex. Where HLA class I and class II types were available, the types were taken from metadata supplied by the sample provider, not from assay-based typing.

V and J lose 0 bases and 5 bases, and a span of 16 bases separates them. The CDR3 runs 16 residues from the cysteine to the phenylalanine. Only CDR3 DNA remains: 48 bases, in frame from the first base. CDR1 and CDR2 (MNHNY, SVGAGI) derive from the germline V gene (reference sequence). Each collaborating institution followed its own protocols to collect whole blood in K2EDTA tubes. For TCRbeta analysis, collaborator samples were shipped as frozen whole blood, as isolated PBMCs, or as DNA extracted from either sample type. What the work shows at the level of the full study, not this receptor alone: The amount of clinical and demographic metadata varied by source and participant and was provided uncurated.

This TCR was recovered from a human donor in a cohort sampled during active COVID-19. Sequencing was performed on peripheral blood. Here the chain combines TRBV6-6 and TRBJ2-5, with a tentative D gene TRBD2 over 5 matching bases. The CDR3: CASSYSAGRVGETQYF. The DNA sequence is given as TGTGCCAGCAGTTACTCGGCTGGGCGGGTAGGCGAGACCCAGTACTTC.